These T cell receptor beta chains were read from a single sample in a study of cytomegalovirus exposure and HLA in healthy donors. Sequencing used immunoSEQ multiplex PCR; TCRdb keeps in-frame clones, though not all of them. The sample's table shows 100,000 to 150,000 clones. Specimen: PBMCs. The receptor source for this set is a man younger than 45 in good health and CMV-seronegative. CDR3s include the opening cysteine and the closing phenylalanine or tryptophan. D genes are given only for firm matches.

j_call	d_call	cdr3_length	v_call	cdr3_nt	cdr3_aa
TRBJ2-5	-	15	TRBV6-5	TGTGCCAATCACAGGGACACGAAGTACCAAGAGACCCAGTACTTC	CANHRDTKYQETQYF
TRBJ2-7	-	14	TRBV19	TGTGCCAGTAGTATCGAGGGTTACTCCTACGAGCAGTACTTC	CASSIEGYSYEQYF
TRBJ2-7	TRBD1	15	TRBV5-4	TGTGCCAGCAGCTCTTCGCCCAGAGGGGGCGACGAGCAGTACTTC	CASSSSPRGGDEQYF
TRBJ2-1	TRBD1	15	TRBV5-1	TGCGCCAGCAGCCCCGGACAGGGGAATTACAATGAGCAGTTCTTC	CASSPGQGNYNEQFF
TRBJ1-2	-	14	TRBV15	TGTGCCACCAGCAGAGATAGGCAGGGTAGTGGCTACACCTTC	CATSRDRQGSGYTF
TRBJ2-5	TRBD1	17	TRBV5-1	TGCGCCAGCAGCTTCAGGCCGACAGGGCAGGAGAGAGAGACCCAGTACTTC	CASSFRPTGQERETQYF
TRBJ1-4	TRBD1	15	TRBV7-9	TGTGCCAGCAGCTTACTCAGGACAGGGACTGAAAAACTGTTTTTT	CASSLLRTGTEKLFF
TRBJ2-3	TRBD2	17	TRBV4-2	TGTGCCAGCAGCCAGAGCGCGGGAGGGTGGGGCACAGATACGCAGTATTTT	CASSQSAGGWGTDTQYF
TRBJ2-3	-	15	TRBV5-1	TGCGCCAGCAGCTTGGAGGCGGGGCGCACAGATACGCAGTATTTT	CASSLEAGRTDTQYF
TRBJ2-1	-	13	TRBV7-2	TGTGCCAGCAGCCCCCAGGGGCGGAATGAGCAGTTCTTC	CASSPQGRNEQFF
TRBJ2-1	-	13	TRBV29-1	TGCAGCGTTGGTACAAACTCCTACAATGAGCAGTTCTTC	CSVGTNSYNEQFF
TRBJ2-7	-	11	TRBV29-1	TGCAGCGCCGGGGGTGGGGACGAGCAGTACTTC	CSAGGGDEQYF
TRBJ1-1	-	11	TRBV4-1	TGCGCCAGCAGCCAAGTACGGAGTGCTTTCTTT	CASSQVRSAFF
TRBJ2-7	-	13	TRBV27	TGTGCCAGCAGCTCTGCCTCGGGTTCCGAGCAGTACTTC	CASSSASGSEQYF
TRBJ2-3	-	14	TRBV7-3	TGTGCCAGCAGCCAAACTTTCGGAGCAGATACGCAGTATTTT	CASSQTFGADTQYF
TRBJ2-7	TRBD1	14	TRBV28	TGTGCCAGCACCTTGGGGACAGGGGTCGGCGAGCAGTACTTC	CASTLGTGVGEQYF
TRBJ1-3	-	14	TRBV28	TGTGCCAGCAGTTTTCCAGGGTCTGGAAACACCATATATTTT	CASSFPGSGNTIYF
TRBJ2-7	TRBD2	14	TRBV27	TGTGCCAGCAGTTTTTGGCAGGGAGGGAACGAGCAGTACTTC	CASSFWQGGNEQYF
TRBJ2-7	TRBD1	18	TRBV27	TGTGCCAGCTCCATATCCTACGGGACAGAAGGGCCCATCTACGAGCAGTACTTC	CASSISYGTEGPIYEQYF
TRBJ2-3	TRBD2	15	TRBV19	TGTGCCAGTAGTATAGGCAGCGGGAGGGCAGATACGCAGTATTTT	CASSIGSGRADTQYF
TRBJ1-5	TRBD1	17	TRBV7-3	TGTGCCAGCAGCCCAAAGTACAGGGGGCGAGTCAATCAGCCCCAGCATTTT	CASSPKYRGRVNQPQHF
TRBJ2-5	TRBD2	14	TRBV14	TGTGCCAGCAGCCAAGGAGGGAGGGGTGAGACCCAGTACTTC	CASSQGGRGETQYF
TRBJ1-6	TRBD1	16	TRBV5-1	TGCGCCAGCAGCCTAGAGAAAGGACAGGTGAATTCACCCCTCCACTTT	CASSLEKGQVNSPLHF
TRBJ2-5	TRBD2	15	TRBV7-3	TGTGCCAGCAGTTTCGGACCCGAGGGAGGGGAGACCCAGTACTTC	CASSFGPEGGETQYF
TRBJ2-7	-	13	TRBV7-8	TGTGCCAGCAGCTCAGTTCCTAGCACCGAGCAGTACTTC	CASSSVPSTEQYF
TRBJ2-2	TRBD2	13	TRBV29-1	TGCGGGGGGACTAGCGGGAACACCGGGGAGCTGTTTTTT	CGGTSGNTGELFF
TRBJ1-1	-	17	TRBV4-1	TGCGCCAGCGAATCCACGTACCCCGCAGGGCGATGGACTGAAGCTTTCTTT	CASESTYPAGRWTEAFF
TRBJ1-5	-	15	TRBV25-1	TGTGCCAGCAGTCCACAGGGAAGTGGCAATCAGCCCCAGCATTTT	CASSPQGSGNQPQHF
TRBJ1-1	-	15	TRBV27	TGTGCCAGCAGTTTATCGCCGGGGGGTAACACTGAAGCTTTCTTT	CASSLSPGGNTEAFF
TRBJ1-2	TRBD1	14	TRBV6-6	TGTGCCAGCAGTTACGGGACAGGGGTAATCGGCTACACCTTC	CASSYGTGVIGYTF
TRBJ2-3	TRBD1	14	TRBV11-2	TGTGCCAGCAGAGAGACAGGGAGCACAGATACGCAGTATTTT	CASRETGSTDTQYF
TRBJ2-5	TRBD2	20	TRBV15	TGTGCCACCAGCAGAGATCTCAGGACAGCACTAGCGGGAGTAGGAGAGACCCAGTACTTC	CATSRDLRTALAGVGETQYF
TRBJ2-3	-	16	TRBV11-1	TGTGCCAGCAGCCGTACGTTCCTTAAGATGGGGAGCACGCAGTATTTT	CASSRTFLKMGSTQYF
TRBJ2-1	-	12	TRBV7-9	TGTGCCAGCAGTCGGGTCATGGGACTTAAGTTCTTC	CASSRVMGLKFF
TRBJ1-2	TRBD1	15	TRBV28	TGTGCCAGCAGTTTAACCCCAGGGGGTGGGTATGGCTACACCTTC	CASSLTPGGGYGYTF
TRBJ1-2	TRBD1	17	TRBV19	TGTGCCAGTAGTACCCTCGGGACAGGGAAGACTAACTATGGCTACACCTTC	CASSTLGTGKTNYGYTF
TRBJ2-3	-	17	TRBV6-1	TGTGCCAGCAGTGAGTCCTGGCCACCGGCGGGCACAGATACGCAGTATTTT	CASSESWPPAGTDTQYF
TRBJ1-1	TRBD1	17	TRBV28	TGTGCCAGCACCCTCACAGGGGATGAAGGAAAGGGCACTGAAGCTTTCTTT	CASTLTGDEGKGTEAFF
TRBJ2-4	TRBD2	18	TRBV19	TGTGCCAGTAGTACCAGCCTAGCGGGAGGGGGGGCCAAAAACATTCAGTACTTC	CASSTSLAGGGAKNIQYF
TRBJ1-2	TRBD1	13	TRBV23-1	TGCGCCAGCGACGGACAGGGACTCTATGGCTACACCTTC	CASDGQGLYGYTF
TRBJ1-1	-	13	TRBV11-2	TGTGCCAGCAGCACCTCAGGGCCCACTGAAGCTTTCTTT	CASSTSGPTEAFF
TRBJ1-5	-	14	TRBV27	TGTGCCAGCAGTTTCGCCGAGAGCAATCAGCCCCAGCATTTT	CASSFAESNQPQHF